The entry that follows covers one T cell receptor beta chain sequence. Its cognate antigen is unknown. The data are from a study of human versus mouse CDR3 diversity and MHC coevolution. Assay: immunoSEQ multiplex PCR; the TCRdb copy retains only in-frame clones and omits some. This table has 45,000 to 75,000 clones, roughly 93% appearing once. Whole-study results and caveats: Humans had the largest estimated TCR beta repertoire, 1.5 million to 2 million clonotypes. Human T cells were selected on over 5 MHC II alleles.

The CDR3 has 15 residues. CDR1 is LNHDA, CDR2 SQIVND, per germline (reference sequence). The ends were cut back, 1 base at V and 5 bases at J, with 12 bases in the middle. The J gene is TRBJ2-4, the V gene TRBV19; maybe TRBD2 (5 bases). The material sequenced was naive CD4+ T cells from blood. Described subset: CD45RO-negative CD62L-positive naive CD4 T cells. The origin of this receptor is a person in their sixties or seventies in good health. The CDR3 is CASSIGALGENIQYF. Here the CDR3 DNA reads TGTGCCAGTAGTATAGGGGCTCTCGGGGAAAACATTCAGTACTTC.